Listed here are 11 T cell receptor beta chains from one sample, sequenced in a study of blood T cell repertoires in COVID-19. The method was immunoSEQ multiplex PCR; TCRdb's version includes in-frame clones alone and lacks a portion of them. The repertoire holds 150,000 or so clones, with 75% to 85% as singletons. Sequencing used PBMCs or T cells enriched from blood (not recorded which). The receptor set was obtained from a man aged 50-59 years who had recovered from COVID-19.

The chain uses TRBV24-1 and TRBJ2-5; 10 positions agree with TRBD2. V shed 5 bases and J 2 bases; nucleotides not matched to a gene: 13. The CDR3 totals 18 residues. CDR1 is KGHDR and CDR2 is SFDVKD in the germline V gene. The CDR3 DNA is TGTGCCACCAGTGCACCCCTGGTTCTAGCGGGGGAGCAAGAGACCCAGTACTTC. It specifies CATSAPLVLAGEQETQYF.

The chain joins TRBV28 to TRBJ1-4; no clear D. V lost 7 bases, J lost 5 bases, and 17 bases lay in between. This CDR3 comprises 15 residues. Germline values: CDR1 MDHEN, CDR2 SYDVKM. In DNA, the CDR3 is TGTGCCAGCACCCCCATCGGGGTTCAAAATGAAAAACTGTTTTTT. Amino acids: CASTPIGVQNEKLFF.

The chain has TRBV4-1 and TRBJ1-6, with 8 bases aligning to TRBD1. Germline V gene sequence: CDR1 MGHRA, CDR2 YSYEKL. This CDR3 comprises 15 residues. The V gene end was trimmed by 6 bases and the J gene end by 5 bases; junction bases not matched to a gene: 6. The CDR3 DNA is TGCGCCAGCAGGGCGGCGGGACAGGATAATTCACCCCTCCACTTT. Encoded protein: CASRAAGQDNSPLHF.

The V call is TRBV5-1, the J call TRBJ1-6; perhaps TRBD1 as D (6 bases). With 5 bases removed from V and 12 bases from J, the gap between germline ends came to 12 bases. Germline CDR1 reads SGHRS; CDR2 reads YFSETQ. The CDR3 extends over 12 amino acids. For the CDR3, the DNA is TGCGCCAGCAGTCCAGGGGAGTTACCCCTCCACTTT. Residues: CASSPGELPLHF. The full variable domain, rest sourced from reference TRBV5-1 and TRBJ1-6, is KAGVTQTPRYLIKTRGQQVTLSCSPISGHRSVSWYQQTPGQGLQFLFEYFSETQRNKGNFPGRFSGRQFSNSRSEMNVSTLELGDSALYLCASSPGELPLHFGNGTRLTVT.

The chain has TRBV5-1 and TRBJ1-1, with 11 positions matching TRBD1. The CDR3 is 14 amino acids. The ends lost 4 bases at V and 6 bases at J; junction bases unmatched: 5. Germline CDR1 SGHRS, CDR2 YFSETQ. CDR3 in DNA: TGCGCCAGCAGCAGAGGACAGGGGGCCTCTGAAGCTTTCTTT. It is translated as CASSRGQGASEAFF.

CDR3 sequence: CAWTPTGPLYEQYF. As DNA, the CDR3 is TGTGCCTGGACCCCGACAGGGCCTCTCTACGAGCAGTACTTC. The chain joins TRBV30 to TRBJ2-7; TRBD1 matches 7 bases. This CDR3 is built from 14 residues. The ends lost 4 bases at V and 3 bases at J; junction bases unmatched: 9. CDR1 GTSNPN and CDR2 SVGIG come from the germline V gene (reference sequence).

This chain joins TRBV19 and TRBJ2-3, with D possibly matching TRBD1 (6 bases). V was clipped by 3 bases and J by 2 bases, with 12 bases between them. In germline, CDR1 is LNHDA, CDR2 SQIVND (reference sequence). This CDR3 is built from 15 residues. CDR3 residues: CASSIRDTPTDTQYF. DNA of the CDR3: TGTGCCAGTAGTATCCGGGACACACCCACAGATACGCAGTATTTT. Together with reference TRBV19 and TRBJ2-3, the CDR3 gives the full variable domain: DGGITQSPKYLFRKEGQNVTLSCEQNLNHDAMYWYRQDPGQGLRLIYYSQIVNDFQKGDIAEGYSVSREKKESFPLTVTSAQKNPTAFYLCASSIRDTPTDTQYFGPGTRLTVL.

The J gene is TRBJ2-7, the V gene TRBV7-9; 9 nucleotides match TRBD1. Germline CDR1 SEHNR, CDR2 FQNEAQ (reference sequence). CDR3 size: 15 residues. V shed 5 bases and J 0 bases; nucleotides not matched to a gene: 5. CDR3 amino acids: CASSTGTGSSYEQYF. The CDR3 bases are TGTGCCAGCAGCACCGGGACAGGGAGCTCCTACGAGCAGTACTTC. The full variable domain, with the rest looked up from reference TRBV7-9 and TRBJ2-7, is DTGVSQNPRHKITKRGQNVTFRCDPISEHNRLYWYRQTLGQGPEFLTYFQNEAQLEKSRLLSDRFSAERPKGSFSTLEIQRTEQGDSAMYLCASSTGTGSSYEQYFGPGTRLTVT.

The chain joins TRBV4-1 to TRBJ1-1; 12 bases agree with TRBD1. Germline V gene lookup returns CDR1 MGHRA and CDR2 YSYEKL. This CDR3 contains 17 residues. V shed 5 bases, J shed 0 bases, and the junction held 7 bases outside the gene matches. DNA for the CDR3: TGCGCCAGCAGCAACCGGGACAGGGGGCTGATGAACACTGAAGCTTTCTTT. Protein: CASSNRDRGLMNTEAFF.

The chain is built from TRBV3-1 (or the pseudogene TRBV3-2) and TRBJ1-2, with TRBD1 matching 8 bases. With V trimmed by 6 bases and J by 4 bases, 13 bases remained unmatched. This CDR3 comprises 16 residues. CDR1 is LGHDT, CDR2 YNNKEL, per germline (reference sequence). The CDR3 nucleotides read TGTGCCAGCAGGCGACAGGGGACACCCGCCGGCTATGGCTACACCTTC. It codes for CASRRQGTPAGYGYTF.

This rearrangement joins TRBV5-1 to TRBJ1-3; 7 bases agree with TRBD1. The V gene end was trimmed by 7 bases and the J gene end by 5 bases; junction bases not matched to a gene: 9. In germline, CDR1 is SGHRS, CDR2 YFSETQ. CDR3 size: 14 residues. The CDR3 DNA follows: TGCGCCAGCGCAGGGGACAGTAATCGAAACACCATATATTTT. Translation: CASAGDSNRNTIYF.